This T cell receptor (beta chain) was retrieved from a study of CD8 T cells in Susac syndrome (dated by TCRdb to between 2017 and 2020). About the study as a whole: The study used repertoire sequencing to test whether antigen drove CD8+ T cell activation and differentiation in Susac syndrome. The clonality of the CD8+ T cell repertoire was compared across approximately 12 healthy donors, around 14 Susac syndrome patients and under 18 multiple sclerosis patients.

In regard to this clonotype: No cognate antigen has been identified for it. Base qualities are missing; no much larger clone stands one base away.

The CDR3 goes from the cysteine to the phenylalanine over 13 residues. This entry keeps only the CDR3 DNA: 39 bases, framed from base 1. V loses 1 base, J loses 5 bases, and the germline ends lie 8 bases apart. CDR1 is given as MNHEY and CDR2 as SMNVEV, both from the germline V gene (reference sequence). RNA was extracted using the RNeasy kit, and roughly 0.45 to 1 microgram was reverse transcribed with random hexamers. TCR beta CDR3 regions were amplified with the immunoSEQ multiplex PCR assay covering 54 Vbeta and 13 Jbeta segments. PCR amplification bias was corrected by using a synthetic template baseline for primer optimization and computational correction. As for how the authors treated the data: Reads were assigned to V, D and J genes according to IMGT and analyzed in immunoSEQ Analyzer, with only productive sequences retained. To calculate clonality, Shannon entropy was normalized by log2 of the number of productive unique sequences and then subtracted from one. Public and private clones were assessed among the 100 most prevalent clones of each patient and control. A clone was defined as Susac-specific if it was absent from the healthy and MS cohorts, from about a thousand published viral clones and from other ImmuneACCESS disease sequences. TCRdb redid the processing of the public reads, applying fastp at Q25 and MiXCR, and retained in-frame beta chains. Each CDR3 protein gets just one entry, which takes the most common genes and DNA from the rows behind it. TCRdb, not the original authors, processed these V and J calls. This sample gives some 110,000 distinct CDR3 sequences in total; approximately 95% of them show up just once. More than 0.25% of the sample lies in the top ten.

General findings and caveats noted by the study authors: The study acknowledged that relatively few individuals were included in the TCR sequencing and HLA analysis.

Peripheral blood CD8+ and CD4+ T cells from healthy donors, Susac syndrome patients and multiple sclerosis patients were profiled by high-throughput TCR beta sequencing. The multiple sclerosis controls were treatment-naive patients who had stable or active relapsing-remitting disease and met the revised McDonald criteria. Bulk CD8+ and CD4+ T cells were purified magnetically by negative isolation, whereas CD8+ TEMRA cells were enriched by FACS. Blood was collected in EDTA tubes and processed within 24 hours, with PBMCs isolated through density gradient centrifugation. PBMCs intended for TCR sequencing were cryopreserved in liquid nitrogen and were subsequently thawed in a 37 degrees C water bath. The sorted or isolated CD4+, CD8+ and CD8+ TEMRA cells had a purity of 90% or higher.

This receptor chain uses TRBV27 and TRBJ1-2, with the D gene uncertain. Material for sequencing was CD8+ T cells from PBMCs. This TCR was sampled from a human donor with multiple sclerosis. Here the CDR3 is given as CASSLWTGYGYTF. The nucleotide sequence reads as follows: TGTGCCAGCAGTTTATGGACGGGATATGGCTACACCTTC.